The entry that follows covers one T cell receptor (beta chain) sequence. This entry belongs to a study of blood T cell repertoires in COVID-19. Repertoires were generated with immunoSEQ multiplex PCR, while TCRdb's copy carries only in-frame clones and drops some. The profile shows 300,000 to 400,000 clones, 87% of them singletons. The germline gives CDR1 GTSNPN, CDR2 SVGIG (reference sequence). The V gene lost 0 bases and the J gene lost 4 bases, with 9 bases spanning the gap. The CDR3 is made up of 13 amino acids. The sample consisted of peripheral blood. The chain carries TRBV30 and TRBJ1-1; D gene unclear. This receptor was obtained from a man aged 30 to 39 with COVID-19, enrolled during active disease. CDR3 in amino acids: CAWSVRVSTEAFF. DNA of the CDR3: TGTGCCTGGAGTGTCCGCGTCTCCACTGAAGCTTTCTTT. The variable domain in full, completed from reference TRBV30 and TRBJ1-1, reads SQTIHQWPATLVQPVGSPLSLECTVEGTSNPNLYWYRQAAGRGLQLLFYSVGIGQISSEVPQNLSASRPQDRQFILSSKKLLLSDSGFYLCAWSVRVSTEAFFGQGTRLTVV.